Included here is one T cell receptor beta chain sequence, with context. This CDR3 is 14 amino acids long. Unmatched junction bases numbered 7, after V lost 2 bases and J lost 8 bases. The germline gives CDR1 SGDLS, CDR2 YYNGEE. In the study's own analysis: Reference gene primer amplification gave nucleated cell count estimates. Data came from immunoSEQ multiplex PCR; TCRdb stores just in-frame clones and leaves some out. Clone size and V and J calls were adopted from that table, with D and trimming inferred from the DNA. In the table there are about 110,000 clones, 70% to 90% of which are singletons. These data are taken from a study of blood T cell repertoires in COVID-19. Whole-study context: Collection of acute and convalescent COVID-19 samples took place in the United States, Italy and Spain. Sources were T cells, B-cell-depleted T cells, or PBMCs; the material itself was cDNA or gDNA.

The sequence was obtained from a man aged 35 to 55 with active or convalescent COVID-19. Sequencing was performed on peripheral blood. The chain couples TRBV9 to TRBJ1-2, with 9 positions matching TRBD1. The CDR3 sequence: CASSVGDRAQGYTF. CDR3 DNA: TGTGCCAGCAGCGTCGGGGACAGGGCGCAAGGCTACACCTTC. Drawing the rest from reference TRBV9 and TRBJ1-2, the complete variable domain is DSGVTQTPKHLITATGQRVTLRCSPRSGDLSVYWYQQSLDQGLQFLIQYYNGEERAKGNILERFSAQQFPDLHSELNLSSLELGDSALYFCASSVGDRAQGYTFGSGTRLTVV.